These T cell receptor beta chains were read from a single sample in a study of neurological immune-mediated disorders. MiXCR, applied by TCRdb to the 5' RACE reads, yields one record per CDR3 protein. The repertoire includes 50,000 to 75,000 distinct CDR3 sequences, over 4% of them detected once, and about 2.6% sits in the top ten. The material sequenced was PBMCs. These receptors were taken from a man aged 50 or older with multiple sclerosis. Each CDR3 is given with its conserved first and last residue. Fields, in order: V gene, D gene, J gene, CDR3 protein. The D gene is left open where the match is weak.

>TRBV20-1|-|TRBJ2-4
CSAPLRDRGNIQYF
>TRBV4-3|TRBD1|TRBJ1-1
CASSRTGTVMNTEAFF
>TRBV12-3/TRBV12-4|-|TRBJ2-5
CASSLVVSGKETQYF
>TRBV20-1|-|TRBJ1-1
CSARAPQGEAFF
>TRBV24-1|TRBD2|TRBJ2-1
CATSDSSGATYNEQFF
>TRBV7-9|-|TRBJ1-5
CASSLAPSIWDGVNQPQHF
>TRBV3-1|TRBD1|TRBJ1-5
CASSQGPGGAQHF
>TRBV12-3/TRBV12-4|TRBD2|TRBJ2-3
CASSPSGSRTDTQYF
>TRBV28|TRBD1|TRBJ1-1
CASSPGTGRNTEAFF
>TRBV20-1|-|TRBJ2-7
CSARVGIGEQYF
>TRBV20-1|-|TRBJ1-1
CSARFYKGGMNTEAFF
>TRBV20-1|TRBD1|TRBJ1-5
CSARPRGRVGNQPQHF